The 22 T cell receptor beta chains given below trace back to one sample, sequenced in a study of STAT3 mutations in large granular lymphocyte leukemia. General study points: Every T-LGLL patient had at least one immunodominant TCRbeta clonotype.

For these TCRs, the target antigens are not known. Here immunoSEQ multiplex PCR was the method, and the copy in TCRdb shows in-frame clones only, minus some. The table records some 6,000 clones, nearly 90% of them present only once. Sequenced: PBMCs. The receptors stem from a human donor with T large granular lymphocyte leukemia. Some clones in this sample may be carry-over from other donors' samples.

This clone showed up just a few times. V and J are TRBV4-1 and TRBJ1-2, with D hard to call. The CDR3 runs to 13 residues. Germline V gene data show CDR1 as MGHRA and CDR2 as YSYEKL. The V end lost 1 base, the J end lost 6 bases, and 9 bases lay between the germline ends. The CDR3 DNA is TGCGCCAGCAGCCAAGTCAGGCTTAATGGCTACACCTTC. It yields the protein CASSQVRLNGYTF.

The chain recombines TRBV19 with TRBJ2-4; D remains unclear. CDR3 length equals 14 residues. V was shortened by 4 bases and J by 2 bases, with 9 bases between the two germline ends. The germline V gene has CDR1 LNHDA and CDR2 SQIVND (reference sequence). The CDR3 spells CASSSLGTKNIQYF. The DNA of the CDR3 is TGTGCCAGTAGTAGTCTGGGGACCAAAAACATTCAGTACTTC.

This chain connects TRBV25-1 to TRBJ1-3; D remains ambiguous. The germline V and J ends were trimmed by 6 bases and 3 bases, with 12 bases remaining between them. The CDR3 length is 14 residues. Germline V gene lookup returns CDR1 MGHDK and CDR2 SYGVNS. CDR3 nucleotides: TGTGCCAGCAGGGGCGGGTGGTTTGGAAACACCATATATTTT. Amino acid sequence: CASRGGWFGNTIYF.

The chain combines TRBV28 with TRBJ1-4; 8 nucleotides line up with TRBD1. With V trimmed by 2 bases and J by 6 bases, 5 bases remained unmatched. CDR1 is MDHEN, CDR2 SYDVKM, per germline. This CDR3 is 15 amino acids long. The DNA of the CDR3 is TGTGCCAGCAGTTTAGCCAGGGGGCTCGATGAAAAACTGTTTTTT. Encoded protein: CASSLARGLDEKLFF.

The gene calls are TRBV9 and TRBJ2-2; no definite D call. The CDR3 covers 14 residues. V gave up 3 bases and J gave up 5 bases, with 11 bases separating them. Per germline, CDR1 SGDLS and CDR2 YYNGEE. CDR3 amino acids: CASSARIGTGELFF. The CDR3 coding sequence is TGTGCCAGCAGCGCCAGGATCGGGACCGGGGAGCTGTTTTTT.

The V and J genes are TRBV5-8 and TRBJ2-7; D is undetermined. V lost 3 bases and J lost 7, with 17 bases in between. The CDR3 runs to 14 residues. Germline loops: CDR1 SGHTS, CDR2 YDEGEE. CDR3 amino acids: CASSSRRTRKEQYV. In nucleotides, the CDR3 is TGTGCCAGCAGCTCCAGACGGACGCGGAAAGAGCAGTACGTC.

The V gene is TRBV5-4, the J gene TRBJ2-7; 15 bases fit TRBD2. Germline CDR1 and CDR2: SGHNT and YYREEE (reference sequence). Trimming at V came to 5 bases and at J to 5 bases, leaving 11 bases not matched to a gene. This CDR3 is 17 amino acids long. This chain's CDR3 is CASSKGLAGGRGDEQYF. CDR3 DNA: TGTGCCAGCAGTAAAGGACTAGCGGGAGGGAGGGGGGACGAGCAGTACTTC.

For this clone: This specimen includes other DNA sequences encoding the same CDR3. The chain employs TRBV11-3 and TRBJ2-3; D is unclear. There are 12 residues in the CDR3. Between the trimmed V and J ends, which lost 5 bases and 4 bases, there was a span of 7 bases. Germline CDR1 SGHNT, CDR2 YENEEA. CDR3: CASSLSSDTQYF. CDR3 nucleotides: TGTGCCAGCAGCCTTAGCTCAGATACGCAGTATTTT.

This chain links TRBV7-8 with TRBJ1-1; D gene ambiguous. The CDR3 loop spans 13 amino acids. The germline gives CDR1 SGHVS, CDR2 FQNEAQ. The V gene lost 2 bases and the J gene lost 1 base, with 5 bases spanning the gap. This chain's CDR3 is CASSLTKNTEAFF. The CDR3 bases are TGTGCCAGCAGCTTAACCAAGAACACTGAAGCTTTCTTT.

This chain links TRBV7-8 with TRBJ2-7; weak D call: TRBD2 (6 bases). Germline CDR1 SGHVS, CDR2 FQNEAQ. The CDR3 has 13 residues. V was pared by 3 bases and J by 3 bases, with 9 bases between. The CDR3 coding sequence is TGTGCCAGCAGCTTGGGGGGTGGCTACGAGCAGTACTTC. Protein sequence: CASSLGGGYEQYF.

The V gene is TRBV9, the J gene TRBJ1-1, with 7 bases lining up with TRBD1. From germline, CDR1 is SGDLS and CDR2 YYNGEE. With V trimmed by 0 bases and J by 1 base, 3 bases remained unmatched. This CDR3 has 15 residues. The CDR3 bases are TGTGCCAGCAGCGTAGAGGGGGCGAGGAACACTGAAGCTTTCTTT. It encodes CASSVEGARNTEAFF.

This clone appeared a single time. This chain joins TRBV28 and TRBJ2-5; D might be TRBD2 (5 bases). Looked up from germline, CDR1 is MDHEN and CDR2 is SYDVKM. Trimming removed 5 bases at V and 1 base at J, with 14 bases between. There are 15 residues in the CDR3. CDR3 DNA: TGTGCCAGCAGTCTAACACTAGTCGTCCAAGAGACCCAGTACTTC. This gives the protein CASSLTLVVQETQYF.

This chain links TRBV11-2 with TRBJ2-7; possible D gene TRBD2, 6 bases. Germline values: CDR1 SGHAT, CDR2 FQNNGV. Trimming removed 3 bases at V and 3 bases at J, with 15 bases between. CDR3 length: 15 residues. The CDR3 nucleotides are TGTGCCAGCAGCTTTCCGCAGGGAGGACTCTACGAGCAGTACTTC. It codes for CASSFPQGGLYEQYF.

J is TRBJ1-1 and V is TRBV4-2; D is perhaps TRBD1 (5 bases). V was clipped by 1 base and J by 3 bases, with 12 bases between them. In germline, CDR1 is LGHNA, CDR2 YNFKEQ. CDR3 length: 15 residues. The CDR3 protein is CASSQGGGTDTEAFF. The CDR3 DNA reads TGTGCCAGCAGCCAAGGAGGAGGGACGGACACTGAAGCTTTCTTT.

The sample holds one count of this clone. The J gene is TRBJ1-3, the V gene TRBV27, with 7 nucleotides matching TRBD1. This CDR3 is built from 17 residues. Germline V lookup: CDR1 MNHEY, CDR2 SMNVEV (reference sequence). After removal of 5 bases from V and 0 bases from J, the junction contained 10 bases not matched to a gene. The CDR3 here is CASSPLDRFDSGNTIYF. The CDR3 region has the DNA TGTGCCAGCAGTCCCCTGGACAGGTTCGACTCTGGAAACACCATATATTTT.

V gene TRBV10-2 combines with J gene TRBJ1-5; 8 positions match TRBD1. Germline lookup yields CDR1 WSHSY and CDR2 SAAADI. This CDR3 has 13 residues. Unmatched junction bases numbered 6, after V lost 5 bases and J lost 9 bases. The CDR3 reads CASSPGQGLPQHF. As DNA, the CDR3 is TGCGCCAGCAGTCCTGGACAGGGTTTGCCCCAGCATTTT.

The V gene is TRBV7-3, the J gene TRBJ2-1; no clear D gene. Germline CDR1 and CDR2: SGHTA and FQGTGA. The V gene lost 4 bases and the J gene lost 9 bases, with 13 bases spanning the gap. The CDR3 totals 13 residues. CDR3 in DNA: TGTGCCAGCAGCTGGGCTAAAGGCGGTGAGCAGTTCTTC. It encodes CASSWAKGGEQFF.

This clone has a single count. The chain joins TRBV29-1 to TRBJ1-2, with 10 positions matching TRBD1. This CDR3 spans 14 amino acids. Germline V gene data show CDR1 as SQVTM and CDR2 as ANQGSEA. Unmatched junction bases numbered 8, after V lost 6 bases and J lost 4 bases. Here the CDR3 DNA reads TGCAGCGTCGACCGGGACAGGGGAAGCTATGGCTACACCTTC. It yields the protein CSVDRDRGSYGYTF.

The chain has TRBV28 and TRBJ1-2; D gene uncertain. The CDR3 sequence is 15 residues long. The germline V gene has CDR1 MDHEN and CDR2 SYDVKM. Trimming pared 6 bases from V and 4 bases from J, leaving 18 bases between. The CDR3, as DNA: TGTGCCAGCAGGTCCCCCCCGGGGAGAGTCTATGGCTACACCTTC. Amino acids: CASRSPPGRVYGYTF.

The J gene is TRBJ2-3, the V gene TRBV29-1; D not certain. The CDR3 runs to 16 residues. V lost 1 base to trimming and J lost 2 bases, with 16 bases between them. The germline V gene encodes CDR1 SQVTM and CDR2 ANQGSEA. CDR3 in amino acids: CSVEVPERSATDTQYF. The CDR3 DNA reads TGCAGCGTTGAAGTGCCTGAGCGTAGTGCCACAGATACGCAGTATTTT.

This sequence joins TRBV5-1 and TRBJ2-2; D is tentatively TRBD1 or TRBD2 (6 bases each). V gave up 3 bases and J gave up 0 bases, with 15 bases separating them. This CDR3 region has 17 residues. Germline CDR1 is SGHRS and CDR2 is YFSETQ. CDR3 coding DNA: TGCGCCAGCAGCTGGCCGGGGGACATGACGAACACCGGGGAGCTGTTTTTT. Translation: CASSWPGDMTNTGELFF.

The rearrangement links TRBV5-1 to TRBJ1-2, with 7 nucleotides matching TRBD1. Germline V CDR1 and CDR2: SGHRS, YFSETQ. The CDR3 runs to 15 residues. Losses at the gene ends were 4 bases for V and 5 bases for J; bases not matched to a gene: 11. CDR3 nucleotides: TGCGCCAGCAGCCCCCAGGGGGGTGTCGGGTATGGCTACACCTTC. It specifies CASSPQGGVGYGYTF.